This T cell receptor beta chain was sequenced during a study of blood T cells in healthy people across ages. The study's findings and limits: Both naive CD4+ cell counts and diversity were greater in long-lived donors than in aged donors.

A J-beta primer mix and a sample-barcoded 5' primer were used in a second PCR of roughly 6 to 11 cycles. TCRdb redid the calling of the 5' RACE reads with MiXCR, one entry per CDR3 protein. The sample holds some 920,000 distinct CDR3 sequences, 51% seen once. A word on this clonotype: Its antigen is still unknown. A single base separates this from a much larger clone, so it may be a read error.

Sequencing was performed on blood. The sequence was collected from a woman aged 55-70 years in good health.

The CDR3 is CSAGTNYEQFF. The CDR3 DNA reads as TGCAGTGCTGGGACAAATTACGAGCAGTTCTTC. This chain joins TRBV20-1 and TRBJ2-1, with D perhaps matching TRBD1 (6 bases). Germline V lookup: CDR1 DFQATT, CDR2 SNEGSKA (reference sequence). This CDR3 has 11 residues. Trimming left V 5 bases short and J 10 bases short, with 12 bases between.